This T cell receptor (beta chain) originates from a study of blood T cell repertoires in COVID-19. Data came from immunoSEQ multiplex PCR; TCRdb stores just in-frame clones and leaves some out. The sample holds around 150,000 clones, approximately 86% seen once. V lost 1 base and J lost 2; bases outside the gene matches: 7. CDR3 length: 17 amino acids. Germline-derived CDR1 and CDR2 are MGHRA and YSYEKL. V and J are TRBV4-1 and TRBJ2-3; the match to TRBD2 covers 9 bases. The material sequenced was PBMCs or T cells enriched from blood (not recorded which). The source is a middle-aged woman who had recovered from COVID-19. For the CDR3, the DNA is TGCGCCAGCAGCCAAGCGACTAGCGGTTCTGTCACAGATACGCAGTATTTT. As protein: CASSQATSGSVTDTQYF.